The 25 T cell receptor beta chains listed next were all sequenced from one sample in a study of T cell responses to AZD1222 COVID-19 vaccine. The protocol was immunoSEQ multiplex PCR, while the TCRdb copy is restricted to in-frame clones and leaves out a portion. The sample records approximately 190,000 clones, about 87% being singletons. Sequences were derived from peripheral blood, sampled on day 0 of MenACWY control vaccination. The source of these receptors is an adult in good health.

V and J are TRBV20-1 and TRBJ2-7; D ambiguous. Looked up from germline, CDR1 is DFQATT and CDR2 is SNEGSKA (reference sequence). Trimming cost V 1 base and J 4 bases, with 5 bases left between them. This CDR3 region has 11 residues. The CDR3 nucleotides are TGCAGTGCTAGAGTCTTATACGAGCAGTACTTC. Its protein is CSARVLYEQYF.

The chain couples TRBV9 to TRBJ1-1; no firm D call. Per germline, CDR1 SGDLS and CDR2 YYNGEE. The V gene lost 4 bases and the J gene lost 5 bases, with 18 bases spanning the gap. There are 15 residues in the CDR3. As DNA, the CDR3 is TGTGCCAGCAGCCCAAACGTTCTTATTGGGACTGAAGCTTTCTTT. Protein: CASSPNVLIGTEAFF.

This chain links TRBV28 with TRBJ2-3, with D possibly being TRBD2 (6 bases). Germline V CDR1 and CDR2: MDHEN, SYDVKM. There are 13 residues in the CDR3. Trimming shortened V by 8 bases and J by 4 bases, and 13 bases separated the two germline ends. The CDR3 DNA reads as TGTGCCAGCGCCCTTACTAGCCCAGATACGCAGTATTTT. Its protein is CASALTSPDTQYF.

This chain links TRBV6-6 with TRBJ1-5; no definite D call. Trimming took off 1 base at V and 7 bases at J, with 5 bases between the two ends. CDR1 is MNHNY, CDR2 SVGAGI, per germline (reference sequence). This CDR3 has 12 amino acids. The CDR3 nucleotides read TGTGCCAGCAGTTACTACGAACAGCCCCAGCATTTT. This codes for CASSYYEQPQHF.

This sequence joins TRBV2 and TRBJ2-3; D not certain. The CDR3 is 15 residues long. V was shortened by 6 bases and J by 2 bases, with 15 bases between the two germline ends. Germline V CDR1 and CDR2: SNHLY, FYNNEI. The CDR3 sequence: CASRSMKAYTDTQYF. CDR3 DNA: TGTGCCAGCAGATCTATGAAGGCCTACACAGATACGCAGTATTTT.

This chain connects TRBV6-4 to TRBJ2-1, with 9 nucleotides matching TRBD2. The germline V gene has CDR1 MRHNA and CDR2 SNTAGT. There are 16 residues in the CDR3. V trimming: 4 bases; J trimming: 7 bases; junction bases outside the gene matches: 11. The CDR3 reads CASSVVAGGPGNEQFF. The CDR3 nucleotides are TGTGCCAGCAGTGTAGTCGCGGGGGGGCCGGGAAATGAGCAGTTCTTC.

This sequence joins TRBV14 and TRBJ2-3; no clear D gene. Trimming cost V 1 base and J 2 bases, with 7 bases left between them. There are 14 residues in the CDR3. The germline gives CDR1 SGHDN, CDR2 FVKESK. The DNA for the CDR3 is TGTGCCAGCAGCCAAGTCGGCCTCACAGATACGCAGTATTTT. This codes for CASSQVGLTDTQYF.

As regards this clone: Other DNA sequences in the sample encode the same CDR3. This chain connects TRBV6-5 to TRBJ2-7, with TRBD1 matching 9 bases. Germline values: CDR1 MNHEY, CDR2 SVGAGI. V lost 4 bases and J lost 2; bases outside the gene matches: 3. This CDR3 has 14 amino acids. The CDR3 is CASSSGQGAYEQYF. CDR3 sequence (DNA): TGTGCCAGCAGTTCGGGACAGGGTGCCTACGAGCAGTACTTC.

This chain connects TRBV7-2 to TRBJ2-1; no clear D gene. Trimming removed 1 base at V and 0 bases at J, with 10 bases between. This CDR3 comprises 16 residues. Looked up from germline, CDR1 is SGHTA and CDR2 is FQGNSA. The CDR3 spells CASSLEARSSYNEQFF. The CDR3 nucleotides are TGTGCCAGCAGCTTAGAGGCTAGAAGCTCCTACAATGAGCAGTTCTTC.

This chain connects TRBV14 to TRBJ2-1; the D gene is possibly TRBD1 (5 bases). With 0 bases removed from V and 0 bases from J, the gap between germline ends came to 9 bases. Germline-derived CDR1 and CDR2 are SGHDN and FVKESK. This CDR3 has 16 residues. CDR3 bases: TGTGCCAGCAGCCAAGACGAGACAGACTCCTACAATGAGCAGTTCTTC. Its protein is CASSQDETDSYNEQFF. Full variable domain (missing parts from reference TRBV14 and TRBJ2-1): EAGVTQFPSHSVIEKGQTVTLRCDPISGHDNLYWYRRVMGKEIKFLLHFVKESKQDESGMPNNRFLAERTGGTYSTLKVQPAELEDSGVYFCASSQDETDSYNEQFFGPGTRLTVL.

This chain links TRBV6-4 with TRBJ2-1; D might be TRBD2 (6 bases). Germline V gene lookup returns CDR1 MRHNA and CDR2 SNTAGT. The length of the CDR3 is 15 residues. V lost 4 bases to trimming and J lost 7 bases, with 17 bases between them. The CDR3 DNA is TGTGCCAGCAGTGCGGAGGGGTGGCAACTTAATGAGCAGTTCTTC. Its translation: CASSAEGWQLNEQFF.

The V and J genes are TRBV11-2 and TRBJ1-1; TRBD1 is a possible D gene (5 bases). V was shortened by 0 bases and J by 4 bases, with 12 bases between the two germline ends. The CDR3 length is 15 residues. Germline CDR1 is SGHAT and CDR2 is FQNNGV. The DNA of the CDR3 is TGTGCCAGCAGCTTAGAGACCTCGGGGGGCACTGAAGCTTTCTTT. Its protein is CASSLETSGGTEAFF.

A remark on this clone: Within the sample, other DNA sequences also encode this same CDR3. The rearrangement uses TRBV7-9 and TRBJ1-1; TRBD1 might be the D (5 bases). This CDR3 region has 14 residues. V was cut by 2 bases and J by 1 base, with 8 bases left in between. Per germline, CDR1 SEHNR and CDR2 FQNEAQ (reference sequence). The CDR3 DNA is TGTGCCAGCAGCTTAATTCAGGGGAACACTGAAGCTTTCTTT. As protein: CASSLIQGNTEAFF.

This clone showed up just once. The chain joins TRBV12-3 or TRBV12-4 to TRBJ1-1; D gene uncertain. V was pared by 6 bases and J by 3 bases, with 11 bases between. The CDR3 runs to 13 residues. The CDR3 DNA reads TGTGCCAGCAGCCCCCGGGGTTACACTGAAGCTTTCTTT. Amino acid sequence: CASSPRGYTEAFF.

The rearrangement uses TRBV30 and TRBJ2-5, with 11 bases matching TRBD2. Germline assignment: CDR1 GTSNPN and CDR2 SVGIG (reference sequence). V lost 7 bases and J lost 5; bases outside the gene matches: 6. The CDR3 is made up of 13 amino acids. The CDR3 DNA is TGTGCCTCCAATATAGCGGGGGGGGAGACCCAGTACTTC. Its protein is CASNIAGGETQYF.

This chain uses TRBV19 with TRBJ2-7; no definite D call. V shed 5 bases and J shed 4 bases, with 15 bases lying between them. Germline loops: CDR1 LNHDA, CDR2 SQIVND (reference sequence). The length of the CDR3 is 14 residues. For the CDR3, the DNA is TGTGCCAGTAGTTTGGTGGGAACATCTTACGAGCAGTACTTC. As protein: CASSLVGTSYEQYF.

Worth noting for this clone: Other DNA sequences in this sample translate to the same CDR3. This chain links TRBV4-3 with TRBJ1-2, with unresolved D. The CDR3 loop spans 13 amino acids. The V end was cut by 2 bases, the J end by 5 bases, with 9 bases between. Per the germline V gene, CDR1 is LGHNA and CDR2 is YSLEER. The CDR3 DNA reads as TGCGCCAGCAGCCAAACGGGTTTATATGGCTACACCTTC. It is translated as CASSQTGLYGYTF.

For this clone: The germline gene is not matched at one end of the junction; a read error may be the cause. The V and J genes are TRBV5-6 and TRBJ1-4; 10 nucleotides agree with TRBD1. This CDR3 is 15 amino acids long. Germline CDR1 SGHDT, CDR2 YYEEEE. The CDR3 sequence is CASCFSGQGNEKLFF. Written as DNA, the CDR3 is TGTGCCAGCTGCTTCTCGGGACAGGGGAATGAAAAACTGTTTTTT.

The V and J genes are TRBV18 and TRBJ2-7; D possibly corresponds to TRBD1 (5 bases). Per germline, CDR1 KGHSH and CDR2 LQKENI. The CDR3 extends over 13 amino acids. With 3 bases removed from V and 2 bases from J, the gap between germline ends came to 8 bases. The DNA for the CDR3 is TGTGCCAGCTCACCCGCAGGGACCTACGAGCAGTACTTC. It encodes CASSPAGTYEQYF.

This chain joins TRBV15 and TRBJ1-2, with unresolved D. V was pared by 5 bases and J by 1 base, with 14 bases between. Germline lookup yields CDR1 LNHNV and CDR2 YYDKDF (reference sequence). The CDR3 loop spans 15 amino acids. As DNA, the CDR3 is TGTGCCACCAGCTTCCCGAGTACCAGTAACTATGGCTACACCTTC. Its translation is CATSFPSTSNYGYTF. Supplemented by reference TRBV15 and TRBJ1-2, the full variable domain reads DAMVIQNPRYQVTQFGKPVTLSCSQTLNHNVMYWYQQKSSQAPKLLFHYYDKDFNNEADTPDNFQSRRPNTSFCFLDIRSPGLGDTAMYLCATSFPSTSNYGYTFGSGTRLTVV.

The table lists this clone with a few counts. A junction end diverges from the germline sequence, so it may reflect a read error. The rearrangement joins TRBV7-7 to TRBJ1-5; D ambiguous. CDR3 size: 14 residues. CDR1 SSHAT and CDR2 FNYEAQ come from the germline V gene (reference sequence). The CDR3 DNA is TGTGCTAGCAGCCCCTTTTTCCCTTCCCATGCCCAGCATTTT. This encodes CASSPFFPSHAQHF.

The chain has TRBV7-9 and TRBJ2-2; D call uncertain. The CDR3 totals 13 residues. The germline CDR1 and CDR2 sequences are SEHNR and FQNEAQ (reference sequence). Trimming took 1 base from V and 3 from J, leaving 3 bases between them. CDR3 protein: CASSLVDTGELFF. Written as DNA, the CDR3 is TGTGCCAGCAGCTTAGTGGACACCGGGGAGCTGTTTTTT.

This chain joins TRBV15 and TRBJ2-5; D gene ambiguous. Trimming shortened V by 5 bases and J by 0 bases, and 10 bases separated the two germline ends. The germline CDR1 and CDR2 sequences are LNHNV and YYDKDF (reference sequence). CDR3 length: 14 amino acids. As DNA, the CDR3 is TGTGCCACCAGCGACACCCCCCACCAAGAGACCCAGTACTTC. Translating gives CATSDTPHQETQYF.

The chain recombines TRBV9 with TRBJ2-5; D is perhaps TRBD1 or TRBD2 (5 bases each). Per the germline V gene, CDR1 is SGDLS and CDR2 is YYNGEE. The CDR3 length is 16 residues. V was trimmed by 0 bases and J by 5 bases, leaving 17 bases between them. CDR3 in amino acids: CASSVGIGGALETQYF. CDR3 coding DNA: TGTGCCAGCAGCGTAGGGATTGGGGGAGCTCTCGAGACCCAGTACTTC.

The genes are TRBV11-2 and TRBJ2-1; TRBD2 matches at 8 bases. The germline gives CDR1 SGHAT, CDR2 FQNNGV. Losses at the gene ends were 0 bases for V and 10 bases for J; bases not matched to a gene: 14. The CDR3 has 17 residues. The CDR3 coding sequence is TGTGCCAGCAGCTTAGATGAGCAGCGGGGGCCCCGCGAGGAGCAGTTCTTC. Translated, it gives CASSLDEQRGPREEQFF.